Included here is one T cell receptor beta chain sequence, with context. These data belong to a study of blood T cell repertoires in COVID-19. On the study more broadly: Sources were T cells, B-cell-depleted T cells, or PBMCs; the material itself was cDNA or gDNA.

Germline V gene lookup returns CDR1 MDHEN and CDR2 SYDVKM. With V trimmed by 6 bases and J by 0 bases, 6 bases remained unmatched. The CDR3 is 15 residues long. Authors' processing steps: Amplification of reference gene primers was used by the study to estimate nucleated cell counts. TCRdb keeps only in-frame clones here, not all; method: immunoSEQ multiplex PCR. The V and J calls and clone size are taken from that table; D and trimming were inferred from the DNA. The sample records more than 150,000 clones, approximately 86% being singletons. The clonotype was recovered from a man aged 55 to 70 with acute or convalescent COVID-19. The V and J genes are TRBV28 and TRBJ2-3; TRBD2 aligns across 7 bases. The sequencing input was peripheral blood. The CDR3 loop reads CASSPGGYSTDTQYF. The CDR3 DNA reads TGTGCCAGCAGCCCCGGGGGGTATAGCACAGATACGCAGTATTTT.